This passage covers 8 T cell receptor beta chains from one sample sequenced in a study of T-cell memory formation after mild COVID-19. Each CDR3 protein is one row after TCRdb ran MiXCR on the 5' RACE reads. The table includes approximately 400,000 distinct CDR3 sequences, roughly a quarter detected once. Sample: PBMCs or a T cell subset sorted from them (not recorded which). These receptors came from an adult woman who had mild COVID-19 (a few samples of this study predate the infection). Cell type and time point are not known.

This clonotype occurred a few times. The CDR3 region has the DNA TGTGCCAGCAGCTTAGGATGGGGGGAAGGGCAAGAGACCCAGTACTTC. It is translated as CASSLGWGEGQETQYF. This chain links TRBV7-2 with TRBJ2-5, with D perhaps TRBD2 (6 bases). The CDR3 covers 16 residues. CDR1 SGHTA and CDR2 FQGNSA come from the germline V gene. Trimming shortened V by 1 base and J by 2 bases, and 14 bases separated the two germline ends.

The chain couples TRBV3-1 to TRBJ2-7, with 8 nucleotides matching TRBD1. CDR1 is LGHDT and CDR2 is YNNKEL in the germline V gene (reference sequence). Trimming removed 4 bases from V and 5 bases from J; junction bases left unmatched: 1. The length of the CDR3 is 12 residues. The CDR3 DNA reads as TGTGCCAGCAGCCGGACAGGGCACGAGCAGTACTTC. It yields the protein CASSRTGHEQYF.

In nucleotides, the CDR3 is TGTGCCACCGATAGCGGGACGAGCTCCTACAATGAGCAGTTCTTC. Protein product: CATDSGTSSYNEQFF. The genes are TRBV12-3 or TRBV12-4 and TRBJ2-1, with 8 bases that match TRBD2. CDR3 length equals 15 residues. Unmatched junction bases numbered 8, after V lost 10 bases and J lost 0 bases.

The sample holds many counts of this clonotype. The chain is built from TRBV7-8 and TRBJ2-3; no clear D gene. The CDR3 has 13 amino acids. V was pared by 1 base and J by 6 bases, with 8 bases between. Germline CDR1 SGHVS, CDR2 FQNEAQ. CDR3 in amino acids: CASSLGRRDTQYF. CDR3 coding DNA: TGTGCCAGCAGCTTAGGACGACGGGATACGCAGTATTTT. The whole variable domain, remainder taken from reference TRBV7-8 and TRBJ2-3, is GAGVSQSPRYKVAKRGQDVALRCDPISGHVSLFWYQQALGQGPEFLTYFQNEAQLDKSGLPSDRFFAERPEGSVSTLKIQRTQQEDSAVYLCASSLGRRDTQYFGPGTRLTVL.

This clonotype was observed a few times. The chain uses TRBV18 and TRBJ1-1; D remains unclear. This CDR3 spans 13 amino acids. Germline V lookup: CDR1 KGHSH, CDR2 LQKENI. V lost 0 bases, J lost 8 bases, and 10 bases lay in between. CDR3 protein: CASSPPDTSEAFF. The CDR3, as DNA: TGTGCCAGCTCACCACCAGACACCTCGGAAGCTTTCTTT.

This clonotype turned up a few times. The V gene is TRBV4-3, the J gene TRBJ2-7; possibly TRBD2 for D (5 bases). The CDR3 contains 14 residues. Germline CDR1 reads LGHNA; CDR2 reads YSLEER. Trimming stripped 1 base from V and 3 bases from J, with 10 bases between. As DNA, the CDR3 is TGCGCCAGCAGCCAAGCTCCCGGGGACTACGAGCAGTACTTC. It yields the protein CASSQAPGDYEQYF.

This sequence joins TRBV7-2 and TRBJ2-1; 11 bases map to TRBD2. The CDR3 contains 18 residues. V gave up 7 bases and J gave up 3 bases; unmatched junction bases: 14. Germline loops: CDR1 SGHTA, CDR2 FQGNSA. Here the CDR3 reads CASNAMSLAGGFYNEQFF. CDR3 DNA sequence: TGTGCCAGCAACGCCATGTCCCTAGCGGGGGGATTCTACAATGAGCAGTTCTTC.

The chain combines TRBV5-4 with TRBJ1-6; the D gene is possibly TRBD1 (5 bases). This CDR3 has 14 amino acids. V lost 4 bases and J lost 5, with 10 bases in between. Germline CDR1 reads SGHNT; CDR2 reads YYREEE (reference sequence). CDR3 bases: TGTGCCAGCAGCAACCAGGGTCATAATTCACCCCTCCACTTT. This translates into CASSNQGHNSPLHF.